This TCR beta chain was captured by sequencing in a study of blood T cell repertoires in COVID-19. The wider study: COVID-19 samples collected from the United States, Italy and Spain covered acute and convalescent phases. Sample material is recorded as cDNA or gDNA derived from T cells, B-cell-depleted T cells, or PBMCs.

Per the original methods: Estimation of nucleated cell counts was performed using reference gene primer amplification. Profiled with immunoSEQ multiplex PCR; TCRdb holds only in-frame clones, not every one. The DNA was the basis for D and trimming; V, J and clone size are from that table. The repertoire has some 120,000 clones, around 86% of them found once; the top ten carry 3.5% to 4.5%. This clone was seen just once. Germline V CDR1 and CDR2: MNHEY, SMNVEV (reference sequence). V was pared by 3 bases and J by 3 bases, with 2 bases of the junction left unmatched. CDR3 size: 15 residues. The source material was peripheral blood. The clonotype originates from a man aged 40-50 years with acute or convalescent COVID-19. The chain combines TRBV27 with TRBJ2-2; TRBD2 agrees at 9 bases. The CDR3 DNA reads as TGTGCCAGCAGTTTGTTAGCGGGAGACACCGGGGAGCTGTTTTTT. It codes for CASSLLAGDTGELFF.